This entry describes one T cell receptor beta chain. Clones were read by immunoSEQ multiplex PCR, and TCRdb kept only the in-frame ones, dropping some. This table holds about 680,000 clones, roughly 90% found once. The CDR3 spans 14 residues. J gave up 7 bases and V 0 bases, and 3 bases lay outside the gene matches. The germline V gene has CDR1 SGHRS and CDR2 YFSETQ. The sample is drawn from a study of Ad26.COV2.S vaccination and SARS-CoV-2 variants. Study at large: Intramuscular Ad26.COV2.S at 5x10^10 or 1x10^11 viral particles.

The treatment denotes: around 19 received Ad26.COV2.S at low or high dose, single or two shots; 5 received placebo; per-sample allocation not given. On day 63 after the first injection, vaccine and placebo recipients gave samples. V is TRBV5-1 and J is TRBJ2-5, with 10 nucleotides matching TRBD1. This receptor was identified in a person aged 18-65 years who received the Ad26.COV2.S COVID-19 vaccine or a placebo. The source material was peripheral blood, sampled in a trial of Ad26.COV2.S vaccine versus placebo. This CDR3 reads CASSLGTGGVTQYF. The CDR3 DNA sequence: TGCGCCAGCAGCTTGGGGACAGGGGGTGTGACCCAGTACTTC.